This T cell receptor (beta chain) was captured in a study of CD8 T cells in ankylosing spondylitis. For this clonotype: What it binds is not known.

Study results and limitations: A motif of under 10 highly homologous TCR beta variants was seen as apparently characteristic of ankylosing spondylitis blood. Prior work had noted some motif variants in reactive arthritis blood and synovial fluid.

5'-RACE, quantitative and with molecular barcodes, yielded the TCR beta libraries. TCRdb re-called the 5' RACE reads with MiXCR, one entry per CDR3 protein. The sample includes 800,000 to 900,000 distinct CDR3 sequences, approximately 10% of them seen just once. CDR1 is DFQATT and CDR2 is SNEGSKA in the germline V gene (reference sequence). Trimming cost V 4 bases and J 2 bases; bases outside gene matches: 6. This CDR3 is 14 amino acids long. The sequenced sample consisted of blood, either unsorted or a sorted T cell fraction (not recorded which). The clonotype was recovered from a male donor with ankylosing spondylitis. J is TRBJ2-7 and V is TRBV20-1; 9 positions match TRBD1. The CDR3 DNA reads as TGCAGTGCTATTAGAGGGGACAGGGCCTACGAGCAGTACTTC. Its translation is CSAIRGDRAYEQYF.